The 2 T cell receptor beta chains in this list originate from one sample, sequenced in a study of human T cells and chemical hapten exposure. MiXCR, run by TCRdb on the RACE reads, gives a single entry per CDR3 protein. The sample shows more than 100,000 distinct CDR3 sequences, approximately 13% of them seen only once. Time point meaning: pre-sensitization, week 0. The treatment: therapeutic diphenylcyclopropenone sensitization with weekly scalp DPC. The sample was whole blood, taken in connection with sensitization to the hapten diphenylcyclopropenone (DPC). The receptors were sampled from a woman aged 18-35 years with alopecia areata. Some clones in this sample may be carry-over from other donors' samples.

This sequence joins TRBV20-1 and TRBJ2-5; no clear D. CDR3 length: 11 amino acids. From germline, CDR1 is DFQATT and CDR2 SNEGSKA (reference sequence). Trimming cost V 4 bases and J 2 bases, with 5 bases left between them. The CDR3 spells CSAKIQETQYF. The CDR3 nucleotides are TGCAGTGCTAAAATTCAAGAGACCCAGTACTTC.

This clonotype was seen at least ten times. The V and J genes are TRBV11-2 and TRBJ2-1; D remains unclear. Germline loops: CDR1 SGHAT, CDR2 FQNNGV. The CDR3 covers 12 residues. V was trimmed by 4 bases and J by 9 bases, leaving 10 bases between them. The CDR3 DNA reads TGTGCCAGCAGCTCTAGGTTCAGTGAGCAGTTCTTC. Amino acid sequence: CASSSRFSEQFF.